This TCR beta chain appears in the sequencing data of a study of cytomegalovirus exposure and HLA in healthy donors. This CDR3 spans 18 amino acids. Germline V gene lookup returns CDR1 MNHNS and CDR2 SASEGT. Trimming removed 1 base from V and 6 bases from J, with 24 bases in between. Use of 60 Vbeta and 13 Jbeta primers characterized the PCR. Libraries were prepared by immunoSEQ multiplex PCR; TCRdb keeps only in-frame clonotypes and omits some of them. The repertoire holds about 150,000 clones, with under 90% as singletons. This sequence originates from a man between 18 and 29 years old in good health and CMV-seronegative. The sample comprised PBMCs. The chain recombines TRBV6-1 with TRBJ1-2; a possible D gene is TRBD1 (5 bases). The CDR3 DNA sequence: TGTGCCAGCAGTGAAGGGTCTCTTGGGCAGGGTAATTTCCATGGCTACACCTTC. Its translation: CASSEGSLGQGNFHGYTF.